This entry is about one TCR beta chain. Its antigen is currently unknown. Germline assignment: CDR1 KGHSH and CDR2 LQKENI. Trimming shortened V by 2 bases and J by 5 bases, and 18 bases separated the two germline ends. The CDR3 sequence is 16 residues long. Measured with immunoSEQ multiplex PCR; TCRdb has only the in-frame clones, and not every one. Of about 60,000 clones listed, roughly 80% are singletons. The sample originates from a study of OX40 agonist ivuxolimab in advanced cancers. In the study overall: Treatment of patients was with ivuxolimab, an agonistic anti-OX40 (CD134) antibody. Males comprised 82.7% of the group, whose mean age was roughly 60 years (range roughly 20 to 85). Findings and caveats of the study: At 0.1 to 3.0 mg/kg, clonal expansion of CD4+ and CD8+ blood T cells had occurred by week 6.

The investigators sampled blood at baseline, at cycle 4 day 1, and at cycle 7 day 1. This TCR came from an adult with an advanced solid tumor such as melanoma, head and neck, liver or kidney cancer. Material: CD4+ or CD8+ T cells sorted from blood, obtained in a trial of the OX40 agonist ivuxolimab. The chain carries TRBV18 and TRBJ2-5; D is unclear. The CDR3 spells CASSPLAGWAGETQYF. As DNA, the CDR3 is TGTGCCAGCTCACCATTGGCTGGGTGGGCCGGGGAGACCCAGTACTTC. The whole variable domain, filled in from reference TRBV18 and TRBJ2-5, reads NAGVMQNPRHLVRRRGQEARLRCSPMKGHSHVYWYRQLPEEGLKFMVYLQKENIIDESGMPKERFSAEFPKEGPSILRIQQVVRGDSAAYFCASSPLAGWAGETQYFGPGTRLLVL.